Presented here are 17 T cell receptor beta chains from one specimen sequenced in a study of cytomegalovirus exposure and HLA in healthy donors. A multiplex PCR was run with 60 Vbeta primers and 13 Jbeta primers. Method: immunoSEQ multiplex PCR; TCRdb's copy keeps in-frame clones and lacks some. With around 55,000 clones in the sample, the ten largest clones hold approximately 10%. The sample consisted of PBMCs. These receptors originate from a man aged 45 to 65 in good health and CMV-seropositive.

V is TRBV5-3 and J is TRBJ2-2, with a tentative D call TRBD2 (7 bases). TRBV5-3 is an open reading frame whose function is uncertain. V lost 8 bases and J 4 bases, leaving 21 bases between the germline ends. CDR3 length equals 16 residues. CDR3 in amino acids: CASPGKGGDGTGELFF. CDR3 sequence (DNA): TGTGCCAGCCCAGGGAAGGGGGGGGATGGCACCGGGGAGCTGTTTTTT.

This chain connects TRBV29-1 to TRBJ1-1, with D perhaps TRBD1 (6 bases). The length of the CDR3 is 16 residues. The ends were cut back, 5 bases at V and 0 bases at J, with 19 bases in the middle. CDR1 and CDR2 from the germline V gene are SQVTM and ANQGSEA. The CDR3 bases are TGCAGCGTTAGCCGGGACAAGCTACACATGAACACTGAAGCTTTCTTT. Translating gives CSVSRDKLHMNTEAFF.

The chain joins TRBV6-5 to TRBJ2-7; D possibly corresponds to TRBD1 (6 bases). Germline CDR1 is MNHEY and CDR2 is SVGAGI. Trimming took 4 bases from V and 3 from J, leaving 10 bases between them. This CDR3 comprises 13 residues. CDR3 sequence (DNA): TGTGCCAGCAGTTTCACAGGGTTCTACGAGCAGTACTTC. Translating gives CASSFTGFYEQYF.

This chain links TRBV5-4 with TRBJ1-2; TRBD1 is a possible D gene (6 bases). The germline V gene encodes CDR1 SGHNT and CDR2 YYREEE (reference sequence). Between the trimmed V and J ends, which lost 4 bases and 8 bases, there was a span of 21 bases. CDR3 length: 15 amino acids. The CDR3 protein is CASSPDSVTKMGYTF. The CDR3 nucleotides are TGTGCCAGCAGCCCGGACAGCGTGACCAAAATGGGCTACACCTTC.

The gene calls are TRBV9 and TRBJ2-3; D might be TRBD2 (6 bases). V was trimmed by 6 bases and J by 1 base, leaving 24 bases between them. This CDR3 comprises 18 residues. The germline V gene encodes CDR1 SGDLS and CDR2 YYNGEE. CDR3 region: CASTEGGAYPRGTDTQYF. The CDR3 nucleotides read TGTGCCAGCACCGAAGGAGGGGCTTATCCTAGAGGCACAGATACGCAGTATTTT.

The rearrangement joins TRBV7-2 to TRBJ2-7; tentatively, D is TRBD1 (6 bases). CDR3 length: 13 residues. Looked up from germline, CDR1 is SGHTA and CDR2 is FQGNSA. V lost 5 bases and J 2 bases, leaving 10 bases between the germline ends. The CDR3 region has the DNA TGTGCCAGCAGCCCTCGACAGGCCTACGAGCAGTACTTC. Amino acids: CASSPRQAYEQYF.

This chain connects TRBV5-1 to TRBJ2-3; a possible D gene is TRBD2 (6 bases). The V and J ends lost 0 bases and 2 bases respectively, with 10 bases between them. Per the germline V gene, CDR1 is SGHRS and CDR2 is YFSETQ. This CDR3 region has 15 residues. CDR3 bases: TGCGCCAGCAGCTTGGGTAGCGGAACCACAGATACGCAGTATTTT. Translated: CASSLGSGTTDTQYF. Complete variable domain (other parts from reference TRBV5-1 and TRBJ2-3): KAGVTQTPRYLIKTRGQQVTLSCSPISGHRSVSWYQQTPGQGLQFLFEYFSETQRNKGNFPGRFSGRQFSNSRSEMNVSTLELGDSALYLCASSLGSGTTDTQYFGPGTRLTVL.

The chain uses TRBV7-2 and TRBJ1-3; D is unresolved. Trimming shortened V by 4 bases and J by 0 bases, and 4 bases separated the two germline ends. Germline CDR1 and CDR2: SGHTA and FQGNSA. This CDR3 is built from 13 residues. CDR3 nucleotide sequence: TGTGCCAGCAGCTCAGACTCTGGAAACACCATATATTTT. Amino acid sequence: CASSSDSGNTIYF.

V gene TRBV2 combines with J gene TRBJ1-6, with TRBD1 identical over 8 bases. V was pared by 9 bases and J by 9 bases, with 13 bases of the junction left unmatched. Looked up from germline, CDR1 is SNHLY and CDR2 is FYNNEI. The CDR3 has 15 residues. This CDR3 is CASQPDRAESSPLHF. CDR3 DNA: TGTGCCAGTCAACCGGACAGGGCCGAAAGTTCACCCCTCCACTTT.

This chain links TRBV5-1 with TRBJ2-7, with TRBD1 matching 9 bases. The CDR3 consists of 14 residues. Germline trimming cut 0 bases from V and 6 bases from J; bases unmatched to any gene: 4. Germline V gene sequence: CDR1 SGHRS, CDR2 YFSETQ. This CDR3 is CASSLGGQGVEQYF. The CDR3 nucleotides read TGCGCCAGCAGCTTGGGGGGACAGGGAGTCGAGCAGTACTTC.

This chain connects TRBV7-9 to TRBJ2-7; 8 bases map to TRBD1. This CDR3 is built from 13 residues. Germline CDR1 is SEHNR and CDR2 is FQNEAQ (reference sequence). After removal of 4 bases from V and 3 bases from J, the junction contained 2 bases not matched to a gene. The CDR3 coding sequence is TGTGCCAGCAGCTCTACAGGGGGCTACGAGCAGTACTTC. This codes for CASSSTGGYEQYF.

The J gene is TRBJ1-2, the V gene TRBV2; D unresolved. This CDR3 contains 14 residues. Germline V gene lookup returns CDR1 SNHLY and CDR2 FYNNEI. V was cut by 8 bases and J by 2 bases, with 15 bases left in between. The chain's CDR3 is CASHPGDGNYGYTF. The CDR3 DNA reads as TGTGCCAGCCATCCCGGGGATGGGAACTATGGCTACACCTTC.

The J gene is TRBJ2-5, the V gene TRBV4-3; 11 positions match TRBD2. The CDR3 sequence is 16 residues long. Germline assignment: CDR1 LGHNA and CDR2 YSLEER. V shed 0 bases, J shed 7 bases, and the junction held 7 bases outside the gene matches. The CDR3 bases are TGCGCCAGCAGCCAAGAGTCTAGCGGGGGGAAAGGGACCCAGTACTTC. Protein product: CASSQESSGGKGTQYF.

The chain carries TRBV29-1 and TRBJ2-7; the match to TRBD2 covers 14 bases. There are 13 residues in the CDR3. With 5 bases clipped from V and 6 bases from J, the junction kept 3 bases outside the gene matches. CDR1 and CDR2 (germline): SQVTM, ANQGSEA. CDR3 region: CSVRGLAGGEQYF. The CDR3 bases are TGCAGCGTTCGTGGACTAGCGGGAGGCGAGCAGTACTTC.

The chain has TRBV29-1 and TRBJ2-7; 10 positions agree with TRBD1. The CDR3 covers 13 residues. Looked up from germline, CDR1 is SQVTM and CDR2 is ANQGSEA. With 2 bases clipped from V and 6 bases from J, the junction kept 4 bases outside the gene matches. CDR3 residues: CSVEPRTGGEQYF. CDR3 sequence (DNA): TGCAGCGTTGAACCCCGGACAGGGGGCGAGCAGTACTTC.

The rearrangement uses TRBV4-1 and TRBJ2-7, with D maybe TRBD1 (6 bases). CDR3 length: 13 amino acids. Deletions cut 4 bases from V and 5 bases from J, with 12 bases between. From germline, CDR1 is MGHRA and CDR2 YSYEKL. DNA of the CDR3: TGCGCCAGCAGCCTACAGGGTGCGGACGAGCAGTACTTC. Amino acid sequence: CASSLQGADEQYF.

The J gene is TRBJ1-1, the V gene TRBV19, with TRBD1 matching over 7 bases. Germline-derived CDR1 and CDR2 are LNHDA and SQIVND (reference sequence). CDR3 length: 16 amino acids. Trimming at V came to 0 bases and at J to 1 base, leaving 5 bases not matched to a gene. The CDR3 loop is CASSIDWRGPNTEAFF. The CDR3 DNA reads TGTGCCAGTAGTATAGATTGGAGGGGGCCGAACACTGAAGCTTTCTTT.